This T cell receptor beta chain was identified during a study of blood T cell repertoires in COVID-19. Germline V lookup: CDR1 SGHRS, CDR2 YFSETQ. The junction had 5 bases not matched to a gene; V was cut back by 3 bases and J by 8 bases. The CDR3 contains 13 residues. Repertoires were generated with immunoSEQ multiplex PCR, while TCRdb's copy carries only in-frame clones and drops some. The sample holds over 35,000 clones; roughly 80% are singletons and the top ten take approximately 25%. This clonotype was sampled from a human donor with acute or convalescent COVID-19. The donor label of this sample is uncertain. Sample: peripheral blood. The J gene is TRBJ1-2, the V gene TRBV5-1; 9 bases align to TRBD1. The CDR3 nucleotides are TGCGCCAGCAGCTCCGGGACAGGGTTCGGCTACACCTTC. It translates to CASSSGTGFGYTF.